The 3 T cell receptor beta chains listed next were all sequenced from one sample in a study of shared clonotypes between healthy human individuals (dated by TCRdb to the early 2020s). CD8 naive samples were obtained by positive selection for CCR7 among CD45RO-negative cells, yielding a CD45RA+CCR7+ population from which TemRA cells were excluded. Receptor libraries were prepared by the immunoSEQ multiplex PCR assay. Sourced from immuneACCESS, this table was stored by TCRdb with only in-frame sequences that have V and J called. A share of the clones is absent; for the studies checked, an unresolved V gene accounts for under half, and the remainder has no known explanation. The sample table lists just over 2,000,000 clones, about 95% of them with a count of one. The ten largest clones take up roughly 1% of the sample. The sequencing sample was made of naive CD8+ T cells sorted from blood. Reading the label with the study, this specimen's cell subset or site is: CD45RA+CCR7+. The receptors stem from a man younger than 30 in good health.

V usage is TRBV6-6 and J usage is TRBJ1-4, with 7 bases that match TRBD1. Germline lookup yields CDR1 MNHNY and CDR2 SVGAGI (reference sequence). V was clipped by 6 bases and J by 7 bases; unmatched bases: 14. CDR3 length equals 16 residues. The CDR3 spells CASSVGGEGLGEKLFF. DNA for the CDR3: TGTGCCAGCAGCGTAGGGGGCGAGGGATTGGGTGAAAAACTGTTTTTT.

The chain carries TRBV5-6 and TRBJ1-2, with D unresolved. The germline CDR1 and CDR2 sequences are SGHDT and YYEEEE. V shed 7 bases and J shed 6 bases, with 13 bases lying between them. The CDR3 runs to 12 residues. The CDR3 nucleotides read TGTGCCAGCGCCGAGGAGGGCCATGGCTACACCTTC. Encoded protein: CASAEEGHGYTF. The full variable domain, completed using reference TRBV5-6 and TRBJ1-2, is DAGVTQSPTHLIKTRGQQVTLRCSPKSGHDTVSWYQQALGQGPQFIFQYYEEEERQRGNFPDRFSGHQFPNYSSELNVNALLLGDSALYLCASAEEGHGYTFGSGTRLTVV.

The chain carries TRBV6-6 and TRBJ2-7; D might be TRBD2 (5 bases). CDR1 MNHNY and CDR2 SVGAGI come from the germline V gene (reference sequence). V lost 6 bases and J lost 0, with 9 bases in between. The CDR3 sequence is 13 residues long. CDR3: CASRRRDSYEQYF. CDR3 DNA sequence: TGTGCCAGCAGAAGACGGGACTCCTACGAGCAGTACTTC.